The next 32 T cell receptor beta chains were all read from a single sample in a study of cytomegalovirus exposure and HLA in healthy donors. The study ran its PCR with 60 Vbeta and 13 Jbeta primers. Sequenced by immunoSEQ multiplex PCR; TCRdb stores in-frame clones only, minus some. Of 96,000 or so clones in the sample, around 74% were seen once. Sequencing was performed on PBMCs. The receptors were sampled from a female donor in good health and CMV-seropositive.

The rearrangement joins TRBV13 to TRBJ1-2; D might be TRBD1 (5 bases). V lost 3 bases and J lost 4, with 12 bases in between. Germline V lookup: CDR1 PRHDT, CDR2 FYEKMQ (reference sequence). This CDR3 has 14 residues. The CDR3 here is CASSLGLPTYGYTF. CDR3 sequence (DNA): TGTGCCAGCAGCTTGGGACTGCCGACCTATGGCTACACCTTC.

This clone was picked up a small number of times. The DNA of the CDR3 is TGTGCCAGCAGTCGTCTTGACACTGAAGCTTTCTTT. This translates into CASSRLDTEAFF. The V and J genes are TRBV6-5 and TRBJ1-1; no clear D. Trimming took off 5 bases at V and 3 bases at J, with 7 bases between the two ends. The V gene's germline CDR1 is MNHEY and CDR2 SVGAGI. This CDR3 contains 12 residues.

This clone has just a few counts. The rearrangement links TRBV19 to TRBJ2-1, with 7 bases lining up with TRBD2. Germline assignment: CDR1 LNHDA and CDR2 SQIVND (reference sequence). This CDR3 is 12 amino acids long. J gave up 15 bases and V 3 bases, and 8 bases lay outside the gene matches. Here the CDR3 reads CASSIAGGIGFF. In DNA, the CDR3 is TGTGCCAGTAGTATCGCCGGGGGGATTGGGTTCTTC. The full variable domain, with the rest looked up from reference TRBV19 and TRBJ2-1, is DGGITQSPKYLFRKEGQNVTLSCEQNLNHDAMYWYRQDPGQGLRLIYYSQIVNDFQKGDIAEGYSVSREKKESFPLTVTSAQKNPTAFYLCASSIAGGIGFFGPGTRLTVL.

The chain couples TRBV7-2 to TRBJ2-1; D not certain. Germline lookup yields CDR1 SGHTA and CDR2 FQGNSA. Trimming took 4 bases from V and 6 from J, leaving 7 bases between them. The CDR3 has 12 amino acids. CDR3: CASSYSSNEQFF. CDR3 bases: TGTGCCAGCAGCTACAGCTCCAATGAGCAGTTCTTC.

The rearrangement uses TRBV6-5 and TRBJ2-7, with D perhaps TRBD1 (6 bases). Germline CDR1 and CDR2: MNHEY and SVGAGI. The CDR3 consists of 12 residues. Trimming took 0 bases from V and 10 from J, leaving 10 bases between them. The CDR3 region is CASSYSQGPQYF. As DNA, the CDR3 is TGTGCCAGCAGTTACTCGCAGGGGCCCCAGTACTTC.

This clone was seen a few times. The CDR3 sequence: CASSPLFSSYEQYF. The DNA of the CDR3 is TGTGCCAGCAGCCCTCTGTTTAGCTCCTACGAGCAGTACTTC. The chain joins TRBV5-6 to TRBJ2-7; D is unclear. The CDR3 runs to 14 residues. The ends were cut back, 4 bases at V and 0 bases at J, with 11 bases in the middle. Germline values: CDR1 SGHDT, CDR2 YYEEEE.

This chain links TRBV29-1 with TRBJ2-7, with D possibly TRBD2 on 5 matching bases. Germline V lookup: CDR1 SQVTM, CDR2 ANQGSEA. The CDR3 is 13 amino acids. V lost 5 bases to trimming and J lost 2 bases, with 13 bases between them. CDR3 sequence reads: CSVCLGVTYEQYF. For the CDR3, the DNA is TGCAGCGTTTGTCTGGGAGTAACCTACGAGCAGTACTTC.

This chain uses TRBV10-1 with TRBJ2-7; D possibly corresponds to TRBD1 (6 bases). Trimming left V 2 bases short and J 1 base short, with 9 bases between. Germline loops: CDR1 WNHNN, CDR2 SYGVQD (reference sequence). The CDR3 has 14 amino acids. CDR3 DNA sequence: TGCGCCAGCAGTGAGGACAGGATTTCCTACGAGCAGTACTTC. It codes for CASSEDRISYEQYF.

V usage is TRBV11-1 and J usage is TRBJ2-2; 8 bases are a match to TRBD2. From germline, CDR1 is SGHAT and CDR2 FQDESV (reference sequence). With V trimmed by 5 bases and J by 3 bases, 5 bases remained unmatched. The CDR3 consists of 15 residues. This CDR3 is CASSPPGGDTGELFF. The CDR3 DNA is TGTGCCAGCAGCCCCCCGGGGGGGGACACCGGGGAGCTGTTTTTT.

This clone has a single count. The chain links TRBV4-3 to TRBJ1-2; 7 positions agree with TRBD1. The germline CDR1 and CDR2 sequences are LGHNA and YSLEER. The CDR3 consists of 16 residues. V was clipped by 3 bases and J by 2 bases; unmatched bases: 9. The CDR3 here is CASSHVTGTANYGYTF. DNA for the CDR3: TGCGCCAGCAGCCATGTAACCGGGACAGCGAACTATGGCTACACCTTC.

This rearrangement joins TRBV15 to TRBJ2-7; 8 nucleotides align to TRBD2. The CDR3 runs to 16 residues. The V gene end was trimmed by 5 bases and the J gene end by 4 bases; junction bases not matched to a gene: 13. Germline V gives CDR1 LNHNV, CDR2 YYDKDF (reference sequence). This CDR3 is CATSGSGGTSNYEQYF. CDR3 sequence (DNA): TGTGCCACCAGCGGGTCAGGAGGGACTAGTAATTACGAGCAGTACTTC. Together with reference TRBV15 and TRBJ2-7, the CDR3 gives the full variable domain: DAMVIQNPRYQVTQFGKPVTLSCSQTLNHNVMYWYQQKSSQAPKLLFHYYDKDFNNEADTPDNFQSRRPNTSFCFLDIRSPGLGDTAMYLCATSGSGGTSNYEQYFGPGTRLTVT.

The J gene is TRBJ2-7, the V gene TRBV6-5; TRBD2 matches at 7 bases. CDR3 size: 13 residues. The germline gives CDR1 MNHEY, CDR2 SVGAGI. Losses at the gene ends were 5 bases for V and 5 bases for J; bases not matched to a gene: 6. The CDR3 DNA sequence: TGTGCCAGCAGTGGGGGGGTTAGGCACGAGCAGTACTTC. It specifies CASSGGVRHEQYF.

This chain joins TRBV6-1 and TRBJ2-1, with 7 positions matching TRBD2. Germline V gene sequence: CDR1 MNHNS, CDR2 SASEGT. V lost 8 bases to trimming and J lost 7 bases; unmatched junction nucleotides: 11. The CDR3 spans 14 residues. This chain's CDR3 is CASLRTSVENEQFF. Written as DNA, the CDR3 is TGTGCCAGCCTCAGGACTAGTGTCGAAAATGAGCAGTTCTTC.

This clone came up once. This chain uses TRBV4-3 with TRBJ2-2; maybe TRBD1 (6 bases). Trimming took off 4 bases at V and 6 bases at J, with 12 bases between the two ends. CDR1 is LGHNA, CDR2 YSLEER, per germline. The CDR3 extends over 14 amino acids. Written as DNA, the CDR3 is TGCGCCAGCAGCCGCTTTCGACAGGCCGGGGAGCTGTTTTTT. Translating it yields CASSRFRQAGELFF.

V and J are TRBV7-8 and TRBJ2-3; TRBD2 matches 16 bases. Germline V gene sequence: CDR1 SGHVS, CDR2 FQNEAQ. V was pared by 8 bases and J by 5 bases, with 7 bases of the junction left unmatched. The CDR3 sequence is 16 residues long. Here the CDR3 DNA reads TGTGCCAGCTCCGGGACTAGCGGGAGGGCCGTAGATACGCAGTATTTT. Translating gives CASSGTSGRAVDTQYF.

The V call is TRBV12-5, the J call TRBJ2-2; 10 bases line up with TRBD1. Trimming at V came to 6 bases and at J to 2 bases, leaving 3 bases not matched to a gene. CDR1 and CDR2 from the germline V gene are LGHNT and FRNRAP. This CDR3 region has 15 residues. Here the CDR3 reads CASGRQGANTGELFF. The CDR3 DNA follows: TGTGCTAGTGGCCGACAGGGGGCAAACACCGGGGAGCTGTTTTTT.

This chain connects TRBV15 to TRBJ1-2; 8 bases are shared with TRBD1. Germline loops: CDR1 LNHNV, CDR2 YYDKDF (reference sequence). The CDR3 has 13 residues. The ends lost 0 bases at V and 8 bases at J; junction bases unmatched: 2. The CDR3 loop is CATSRDRGLGYTF. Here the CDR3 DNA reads TGTGCCACCAGCAGAGACAGGGGGCTCGGCTACACCTTC.

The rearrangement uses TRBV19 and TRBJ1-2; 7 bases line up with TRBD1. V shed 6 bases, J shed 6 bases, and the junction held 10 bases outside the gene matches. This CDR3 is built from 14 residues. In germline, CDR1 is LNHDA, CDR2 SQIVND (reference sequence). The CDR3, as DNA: TGTGCCAGTAGCCCTTGGACAGGTTGGGATGGCTACACCTTC. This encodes CASSPWTGWDGYTF.

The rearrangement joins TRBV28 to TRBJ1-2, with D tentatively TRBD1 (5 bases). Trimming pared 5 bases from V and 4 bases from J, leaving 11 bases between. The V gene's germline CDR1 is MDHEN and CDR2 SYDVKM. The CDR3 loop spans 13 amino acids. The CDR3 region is CASSGQGAYGYTF. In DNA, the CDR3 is TGTGCCAGCAGTGGACAAGGGGCCTATGGCTACACCTTC.

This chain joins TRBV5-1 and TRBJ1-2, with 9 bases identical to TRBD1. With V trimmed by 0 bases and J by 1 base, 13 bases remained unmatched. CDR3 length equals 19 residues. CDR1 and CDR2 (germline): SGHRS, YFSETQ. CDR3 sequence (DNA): TGCGCCAGCAGCTTGGGGGGACAGGGCCCGTTGGTGAATAACTATGGCTACACCTTC. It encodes CASSLGGQGPLVNNYGYTF.

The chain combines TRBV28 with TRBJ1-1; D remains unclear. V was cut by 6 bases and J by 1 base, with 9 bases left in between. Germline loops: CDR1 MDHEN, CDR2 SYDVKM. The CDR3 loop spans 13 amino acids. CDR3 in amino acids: CASRRRRNTEAFF. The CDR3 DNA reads TGTGCCAGCAGGCGCCGTAGGAACACTGAAGCTTTCTTT.

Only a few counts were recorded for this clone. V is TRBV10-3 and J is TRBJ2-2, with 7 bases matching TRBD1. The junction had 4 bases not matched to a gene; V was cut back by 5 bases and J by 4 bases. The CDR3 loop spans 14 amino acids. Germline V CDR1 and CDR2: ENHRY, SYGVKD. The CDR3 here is CAISRAGGTGELFF. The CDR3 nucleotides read TGTGCCATCAGTAGGGCAGGGGGCACCGGGGAGCTGTTTTTT.

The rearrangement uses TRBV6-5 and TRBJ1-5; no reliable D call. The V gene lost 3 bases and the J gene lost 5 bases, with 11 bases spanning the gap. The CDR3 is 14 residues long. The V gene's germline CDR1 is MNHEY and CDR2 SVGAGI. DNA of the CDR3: TGTGCCAGCAGTTATGAGAAGGGAGATCAGCCCCAGCATTTT. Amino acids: CASSYEKGDQPQHF.

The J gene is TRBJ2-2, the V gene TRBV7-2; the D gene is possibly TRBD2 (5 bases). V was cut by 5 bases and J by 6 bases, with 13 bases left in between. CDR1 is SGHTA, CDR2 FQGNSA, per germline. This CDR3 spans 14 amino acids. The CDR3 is CASSPRVQAGELFF. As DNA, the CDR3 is TGTGCCAGCAGCCCGAGGGTGCAGGCCGGGGAGCTGTTTTTT.

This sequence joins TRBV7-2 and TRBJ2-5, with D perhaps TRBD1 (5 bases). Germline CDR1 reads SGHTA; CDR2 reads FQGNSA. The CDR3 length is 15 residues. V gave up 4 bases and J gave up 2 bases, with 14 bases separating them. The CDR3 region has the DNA TGTGCCAGCAGCTCCTCCCGGACACGTCAAGAGACCCAGTACTTC. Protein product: CASSSSRTRQETQYF.

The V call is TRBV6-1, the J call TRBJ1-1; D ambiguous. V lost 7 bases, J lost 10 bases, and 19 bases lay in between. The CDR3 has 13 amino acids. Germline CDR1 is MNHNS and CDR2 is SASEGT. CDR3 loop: CASIMVRGSSAFF. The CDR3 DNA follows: TGTGCCAGCATCATGGTTCGGGGTTCGTCAGCTTTCTTT.

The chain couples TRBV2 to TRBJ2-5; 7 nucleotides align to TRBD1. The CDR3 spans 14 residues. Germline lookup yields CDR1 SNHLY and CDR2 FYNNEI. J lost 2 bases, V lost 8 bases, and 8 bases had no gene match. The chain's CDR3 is CASLLDRLQETQYF. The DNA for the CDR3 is TGTGCCAGCCTGTTGGACAGGCTGCAAGAGACCCAGTACTTC.

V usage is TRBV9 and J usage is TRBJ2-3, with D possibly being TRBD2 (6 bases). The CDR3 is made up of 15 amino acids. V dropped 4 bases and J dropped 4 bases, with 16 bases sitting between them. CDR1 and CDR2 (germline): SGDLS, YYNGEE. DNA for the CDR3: TGTGCCAGCAGCCGGGACTCCCGGGGGTCAGATACGCAGTATTTT. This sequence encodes CASSRDSRGSDTQYF.

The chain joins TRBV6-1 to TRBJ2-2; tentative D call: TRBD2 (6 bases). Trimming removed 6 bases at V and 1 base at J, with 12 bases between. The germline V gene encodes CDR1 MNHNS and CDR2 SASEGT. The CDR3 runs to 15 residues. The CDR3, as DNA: TGTGCCAGCAGAGCAGAGGGACTGAACACCGGGGAGCTGTTTTTT. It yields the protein CASRAEGLNTGELFF.

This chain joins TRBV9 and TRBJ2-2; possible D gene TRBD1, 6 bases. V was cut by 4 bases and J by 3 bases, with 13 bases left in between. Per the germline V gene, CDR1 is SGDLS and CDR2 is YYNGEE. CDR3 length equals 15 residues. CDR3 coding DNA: TGTGCCAGCAGCCCGCAGGGGAGATACACCGGGGAGCTGTTTTTT. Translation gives CASSPQGRYTGELFF.

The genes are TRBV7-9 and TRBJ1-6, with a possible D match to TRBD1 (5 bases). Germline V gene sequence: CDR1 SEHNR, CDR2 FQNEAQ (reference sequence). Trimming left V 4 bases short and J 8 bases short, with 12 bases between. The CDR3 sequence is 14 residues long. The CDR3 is CASSWGLNDSPLHF. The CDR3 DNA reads TGTGCCAGCAGCTGGGGCCTTAACGATTCACCCCTCCACTTT.

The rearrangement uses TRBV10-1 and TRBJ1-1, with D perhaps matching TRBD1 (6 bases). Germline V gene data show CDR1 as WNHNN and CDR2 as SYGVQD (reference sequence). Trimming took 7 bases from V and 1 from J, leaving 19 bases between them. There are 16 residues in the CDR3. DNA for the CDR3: TGCGCCAGCACCCCAAAGGGACAAACCGAGAACACTGAAGCTTTCTTT. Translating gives CASTPKGQTENTEAFF.